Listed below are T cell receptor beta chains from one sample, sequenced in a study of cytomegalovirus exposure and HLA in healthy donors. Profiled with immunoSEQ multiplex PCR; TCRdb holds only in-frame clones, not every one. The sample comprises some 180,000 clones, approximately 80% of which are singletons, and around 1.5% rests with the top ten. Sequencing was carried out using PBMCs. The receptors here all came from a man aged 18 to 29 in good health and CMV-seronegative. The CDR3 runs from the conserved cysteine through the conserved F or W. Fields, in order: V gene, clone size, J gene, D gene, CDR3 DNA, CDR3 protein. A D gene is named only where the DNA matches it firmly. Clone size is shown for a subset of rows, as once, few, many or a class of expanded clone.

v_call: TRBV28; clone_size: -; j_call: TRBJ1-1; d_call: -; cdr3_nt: TGTGCCAGCAGTTTTCGGCAGGCCTACCAGGAAGCTTTCTTT; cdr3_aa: CASSFRQAYQEAFF
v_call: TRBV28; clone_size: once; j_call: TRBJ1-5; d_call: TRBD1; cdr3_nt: TGTGCCAGCAGTTTTCGTCGACAGGGGGCGAAAGAGCCCCAGCATTTT; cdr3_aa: CASSFRRQGAKEPQHF
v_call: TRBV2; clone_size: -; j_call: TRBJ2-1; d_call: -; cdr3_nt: TGTGCCAGCACCTTCGTCAATGAGCAGTTCTTC; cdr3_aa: CASTFVNEQFF
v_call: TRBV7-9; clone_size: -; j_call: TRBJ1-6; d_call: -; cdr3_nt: TGTGCCAGCAGCTTTTTCTTTTCACCCCTCCACTTT; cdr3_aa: CASSFFFSPLHF
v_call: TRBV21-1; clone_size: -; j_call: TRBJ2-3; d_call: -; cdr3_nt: TGTGCCAGCAGCGCACAATTAGCGGGTGGAGGGGCAGATACGCAGTATTTT; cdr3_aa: CASSAQLAGGGADTQYF
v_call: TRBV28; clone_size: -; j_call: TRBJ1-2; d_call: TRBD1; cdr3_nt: TGTGCCCTTGGGACAGGGGGAGTTCGCGGAAGCTACACCTTC; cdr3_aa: CALGTGGVRGSYTF
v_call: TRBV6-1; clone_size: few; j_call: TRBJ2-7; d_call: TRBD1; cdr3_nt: TGTGCCAGCAGGATGGGACAGACCTACGAGCAGTACTTC; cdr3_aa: CASRMGQTYEQYF
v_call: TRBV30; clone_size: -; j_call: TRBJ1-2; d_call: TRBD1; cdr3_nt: TGTGCCTGGAGTAACAGGGGGATCTATGGCTACACCTTC; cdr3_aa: CAWSNRGIYGYTF
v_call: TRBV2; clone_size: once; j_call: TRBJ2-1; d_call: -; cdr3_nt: TGTGCCAGCAGTGGAGGGCCGTCCTACAATGAGCAGTTCTTC; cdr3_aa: CASSGGPSYNEQFF
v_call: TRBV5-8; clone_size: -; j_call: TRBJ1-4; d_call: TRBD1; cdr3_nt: TGTGCCAGCAGCCCTGGGTTACAGGGGACTAATGAAAAACTGTTTTTT; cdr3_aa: CASSPGLQGTNEKLFF
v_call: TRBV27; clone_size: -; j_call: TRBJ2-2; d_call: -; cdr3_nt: TGTGCCAGCAGTTTATCGGGTGGGGCAGGGAGGAGGGCCGGGGAGCTGTTTTTT; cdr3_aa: CASSLSGGAGRRAGELFF
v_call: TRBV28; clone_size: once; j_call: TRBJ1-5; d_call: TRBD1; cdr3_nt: TGTGCCAGCGGAGGGGGCAATGGAGGCAATCAGCCCCAGCATTTT; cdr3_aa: CASGGGNGGNQPQHF
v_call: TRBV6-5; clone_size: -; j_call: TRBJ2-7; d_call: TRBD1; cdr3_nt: TGTGCCAGCAGTTACTCGAAGGACAGGGTGTACGAGCAGTACTTC; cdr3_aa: CASSYSKDRVYEQYF
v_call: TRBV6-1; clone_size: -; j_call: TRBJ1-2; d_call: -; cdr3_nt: TGTGCCAGCAGTTGGACAGCCGATGGCTACACCTTC; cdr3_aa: CASSWTADGYTF
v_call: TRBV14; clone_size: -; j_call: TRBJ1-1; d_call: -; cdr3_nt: TGTGCCAGCAGCCAAGGGAACAGACAATCAATGAACACTGAAGCTTTCTTT; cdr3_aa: CASSQGNRQSMNTEAFF